Sequencing of this T cell receptor (beta chain) was carried out in a study of OX40 agonist ivuxolimab in advanced cancers. Context from the whole study: Ivuxolimab, which targeted the costimulatory receptor OX40 (CD134), was an agonistic, fully human IgG2 monoclonal antibody. Patients were allowed to have had prior anti-PD-1, anti-PD-L1 or anti-CTLA-4 therapy, and approximately 40% of the dose-escalation patients had previously received checkpoint inhibitors. The point of sequencing TCRbeta in the periphery was to test whether ivuxolimab changed TCR sequence diversity and drove clonal T-cell expansion. In the dose-escalation cohort, approximately 82% of patients were male, and the mean age was roughly 56 years with a range of roughly 20 to 80. Three dose-escalation patients achieved partial responses, one with hepatocellular carcinoma and two with cutaneous melanoma. Intravenous ivuxolimab was administered to patients every 2 weeks at six dose levels: 0.01, 0.1, 0.3, 1.5, 3 and 10 mg/kg. Of the approximately 50 dose-escalation patients, hepatocellular carcinoma was present in 19, melanoma in roughly 15, renal cell carcinoma in 9 and head and neck cancer in 9. The paper covers the monotherapy dose-escalation part of the phase I ivuxolimab trial, which included N of about 50 patients.

The paper's findings and limits, for the study overall: Clonal expansion of both CD4+ and CD8+ blood T cells was observed from baseline to week 6 at doses 0.1 to 3.0 mg/kg. Low levels of normalized T-cell clonal expansion were also seen in some nonresponding patients. After ivuxolimab, more expanded clones were found on average in CD8+ T cells than in CD4+ T cells. Antigen specificity was not determined for the clonally expanded peripheral T cells. In the 0.1-3.0 mg/kg groups, partial responders had among the lowest normalized peripheral clonal expansion, particularly in CD8+ T cells.

Only one count was recorded for this clone. Its binding antigen is unknown. Base quality data are lacking; no much larger clone is found one base away. There are 16 amino acids in the CDR3, from cysteine to phenylalanine inclusive. CDR3 DNA is the only sequence kept; it has 48 bases, read in frame from the first base. CDR1 and CDR2 are drawn from the germline V gene (reference sequence): MNHEY, SMNVEV. Clipping removes 1 base from V and 0 bases from J, with 5 as the unmatched junction base count. Patients with autoimmune disease history or receiving systemic immunosuppression were excluded from the trial. In every dose cohort, peripheral blood was drawn for TCR sequencing at baseline, cycle 4 day 1, and cycle 7 day 1. The samples were drawn from a first-in-human, open-label, multicenter phase I dose-escalation trial of ivuxolimab. Adults with locally advanced or metastatic melanoma, renal cell carcinoma, hepatocellular carcinoma or head and neck squamous cell carcinoma were enrolled in the trial. CD4+ and CD8+ T cells were sorted separately from peripheral blood before TCR sequencing.

Genomic DNA was extracted from sorted cells for sequencing of the TCRbeta CDR3 region. The immunoSEQ Assay was used to sequence the TCRbeta CDR3 regions. TCRdb took over this immuneACCESS table, retaining in-frame rearrangements with V and J assigned. Such tables are incomplete; in checked studies, under half of the missing clones stem from an unresolved V gene, and the remainder is unexplained. The sample data list roughly 19,000 clones, and around 83% of these were observed just once. The ten biggest clones cover about 10% of the sample. This sequence uses TRBV27 and TRBJ2-5; TRBD2 aligns with 7 central bases. The sample here was CD4+ or CD8+ T cells sorted from blood, taken in a trial of the OX40 agonist ivuxolimab. The source is an adult with an advanced solid tumor such as melanoma, head and neck, liver or kidney cancer. The nucleotide sequence reads as follows: TGTGCCAGCAGTTTATTCTCTAGCGGACACCAAGAGACCCAGTACTTC. Its amino acids are CASSLFSSGHQETQYF.